This record looks at one TCR beta chain sequence and its context. From germline, CDR1 is ENHRY and CDR2 SYGVKD. The V and J ends lost 0 bases and 6 bases, in that order; junction bases with no gene match: 7. The CDR3 extends over 16 amino acids. Clones were read by immunoSEQ multiplex PCR, and TCRdb kept only the in-frame ones, dropping some. The data hold roughly 70,000 clones, with 90% to 95% observed a single time. This sample was taken from a study of technical replicates of blood from a few donors. Sequences were obtained from T cells isolated from PBMCs. This receptor was taken from a human donor in good health. The chain carries TRBV10-3 and TRBJ2-1, with 8 positions matching TRBD2. The CDR3 loop is CAISESFNGGANEQFF. The CDR3 nucleotides read TGTGCCATCAGTGAGTCGTTCAACGGGGGGGCCAATGAGCAGTTCTTC.